Sequencing of this TCR beta chain was carried out in a study of T-cell reconstitution after alpha-beta-depleted transplantation in children. Study results and caveats: Most T-cell counts and diversity one year after the transplant came from T cells that were newly produced. Reportedly, roughly two months post-transplant, alpha-beta T cells arose from several hundred expanded graft clones. It was surviving recipient T cells and thymic progenitors that gave some patients high TCRbeta diversity at day 60.

For this clonotype: Its antigen is currently unknown.

A library of TCRbeta sequences, prepared with unique molecular identifiers, was generated. One entry per CDR3 protein results from TCRdb running MiXCR on the PCR reads. The sample gives about 440,000 distinct CDR3 sequences, over 40% of which show up once; approximately 25% is in the top ten. V lost 2 bases to trimming and J lost 3 bases, with 11 bases between them. The CDR3 is 14 amino acids. Germline V lookup: CDR1 MNHEY, CDR2 SVGAGI. This TCR was sampled from a girl aged 2 to 10 with aplastic anemia, due to receive a stem cell transplant. The chain has TRBV6-5 and TRBJ2-7; tentative D call: TRBD2 (5 bases). The sequenced sample was PBMCs, obtained before TCRalphabeta/CD19-depleted stem cell transplant. The chain's CDR3 is CASSYDPGFYEQYF. CDR3 sequence (DNA): TGTGCCAGCAGTTACGACCCGGGATTCTACGAGCAGTACTTC.